This T cell receptor beta chain was captured in a study of radiotherapy plus CTLA-4 blockade in lung cancer. Across the whole study: Overall, roughly 18% of patients showed an objective response, while approximately 30% attained disease control. Findings of the study overall: In blood, after radiotherapy plus ipilimumab, tumor-derived TCR clones expanded.

Germline CDR1 SGHNT, CDR2 YYREEE (reference sequence). V shed 5 bases and J shed 4 bases, with 19 bases lying between them. The CDR3 is made up of 16 amino acids. Only in-frame clones appear in the TCRdb table, and some are missing; sequencing was by immunoSEQ multiplex PCR. This sample has 75,000 to 100,000 clones, with around four fifths found just once. As to this clone: Its specificity is unknown.

This material consisted of peripheral blood, taken from a patient treated with radiotherapy plus ipilimumab. The chain combines TRBV5-4 with TRBJ1-3, with D tentatively TRBD1 (5 bases). The clonotype was recovered from a human donor with non-small cell lung cancer who had a partial response to radiotherapy plus ipilimumab. The DNA for the CDR3 is TGTGCCAGCAGTTTGACTCAGGGCGAGGAGGGAAACACCATATATTTT. This encodes CASSLTQGEEGNTIYF.